A selection of T cell receptor beta chains follows, all from one sample in a study of CD4+ T cells in melanoma. TCRdb's copy holds only in-frame clones and misses some; the assay was immunoSEQ multiplex PCR. This sample yields 15,000 to 20,000 clones, of which approximately 81% are seen a single time; about 5.4% belongs to the top ten. Sequenced sample: cells from a culture (not recorded whether cultured in vitro). The source of these receptors is a human donor with melanoma. The CDR3 runs from the conserved cysteine through the conserved F or W. Clone size is given for some rows only: seen once, a few or many times, or a class if the clone is expanded.

CDR3aa: CASSGQGAWNGYTF; j_gene: TRBJ1-2; v_gene: TRBV2; abundance: once; len: 14
CDR3aa: CASSPTGELFF; j_gene: TRBJ2-2; v_gene: TRBV7-8; abundance: -; len: 11
CDR3aa: CASSQRTTGTSGYEQYF; j_gene: TRBJ2-7; v_gene: TRBV4-1; abundance: -; len: 17
CDR3aa: CASSPEFEIYNEQFF; j_gene: TRBJ2-1; v_gene: TRBV7-9; abundance: -; len: 15
CDR3aa: CASSPGEGHEQFF; j_gene: TRBJ2-1; v_gene: TRBV18; abundance: -; len: 13
CDR3aa: CASSLGDRTLRSGNTIYF; j_gene: TRBJ1-3; v_gene: TRBV5-1; abundance: -; len: 18
CDR3aa: CASSLRGRNGYTF; j_gene: TRBJ1-2; v_gene: TRBV19; abundance: -; len: 13
CDR3aa: CASSLGGADYEQYF; j_gene: TRBJ2-7; v_gene: TRBV4-1; abundance: -; len: 14
CDR3aa: CAWSPGGSYNEQFF; j_gene: TRBJ2-1; v_gene: TRBV30; abundance: -; len: 14
CDR3aa: CASSRDTMNTEAFF; j_gene: TRBJ1-1; v_gene: TRBV5-1; abundance: -; len: 14
CDR3aa: CARRLAGGISTDTQYF; j_gene: TRBJ2-3; v_gene: TRBV30; abundance: -; len: 16
CDR3aa: CASSFDRVGGYTF; j_gene: TRBJ1-2; v_gene: TRBV5-1; abundance: -; len: 13
CDR3aa: CASSSARTINYGYTF; j_gene: TRBJ1-2; v_gene: TRBV6-5; abundance: once; len: 15
CDR3aa: CASSRTARNEKLFF; j_gene: TRBJ1-4; v_gene: TRBV6-5; abundance: -; len: 14
CDR3aa: CASSESEEKLFF; j_gene: TRBJ1-4; v_gene: TRBV10-2; abundance: large; len: 12
CDR3aa: CASLGSYYYEQYF; j_gene: TRBJ2-7; v_gene: TRBV2; abundance: -; len: 13
CDR3aa: CASSLWGQGNTIYF; j_gene: TRBJ1-3; v_gene: TRBV5-1; abundance: few; len: 14
CDR3aa: CAWGGKATNEKLFF; j_gene: TRBJ1-4; v_gene: TRBV30; abundance: -; len: 14
CDR3aa: CASSFPDTGLEQYF; j_gene: TRBJ2-7; v_gene: TRBV5-4; abundance: -; len: 14
CDR3aa: CASSHAGQDEQYF; j_gene: TRBJ2-7; v_gene: TRBV5-1; abundance: -; len: 13
CDR3aa: CASSRERTRQPQHF; j_gene: TRBJ1-5; v_gene: TRBV28; abundance: once; len: 14
CDR3aa: CASSPGQGSWALHF; j_gene: TRBJ1-6; v_gene: TRBV19; abundance: -; len: 14
CDR3aa: CASSPFSSYEQYF; j_gene: TRBJ2-7; v_gene: TRBV4-2; abundance: -; len: 13
CDR3aa: CASSRSIRAQGSYYTF; j_gene: TRBJ1-2; v_gene: TRBV18; abundance: -; len: 16
CDR3aa: CASSYSGGQQFF; j_gene: TRBJ2-1; v_gene: TRBV6-6; abundance: -; len: 12
CDR3aa: CASSESNRGIVREQYF; j_gene: TRBJ2-7; v_gene: TRBV6-1; abundance: -; len: 16
CDR3aa: CASSQTGGGRAFF; j_gene: TRBJ1-1; v_gene: TRBV14; abundance: few; len: 13
CDR3aa: CSVAGQGSDEQYF; j_gene: TRBJ2-7; v_gene: TRBV29-1; abundance: few; len: 13
CDR3aa: CASSVVRAGLDEQYF; j_gene: TRBJ2-7; v_gene: TRBV10-2; abundance: -; len: 15
CDR3aa: CASSSDGLNTEAFF; j_gene: TRBJ1-1; v_gene: TRBV5-1; abundance: -; len: 14
CDR3aa: CASSRLDSLGSPLHF; j_gene: TRBJ1-6; v_gene: TRBV5-6; abundance: -; len: 15
CDR3aa: CASSHTPGTRGETQYF; j_gene: TRBJ2-5; v_gene: TRBV11-2; abundance: -; len: 16
CDR3aa: CASSSRDTSYEQYF; j_gene: TRBJ2-7; v_gene: TRBV5-6; abundance: -; len: 14
CDR3aa: CASTGGPDQPQHF; j_gene: TRBJ1-5; v_gene: TRBV2; abundance: -; len: 13
CDR3aa: CASSSPGTANTGELFF; j_gene: TRBJ2-2; v_gene: TRBV28; abundance: -; len: 16
CDR3aa: CASSGPRDRKYTGELFF; j_gene: TRBJ2-2; v_gene: TRBV9; abundance: -; len: 17
CDR3aa: CASSLGGRANYGYTF; j_gene: TRBJ1-2; v_gene: TRBV11-2; abundance: -; len: 15
CDR3aa: CASSLRGLFGEAFF; j_gene: TRBJ1-1; v_gene: TRBV27; abundance: -; len: 14
CDR3aa: CASSYSSGGKDTEAFF; j_gene: TRBJ1-1; v_gene: TRBV6-6; abundance: once; len: 16
CDR3aa: CASSFVTAFSGNTIYF; j_gene: TRBJ1-3; v_gene: TRBV5-5; abundance: -; len: 16
CDR3aa: CASSIGWPGTRDIQYF; j_gene: TRBJ2-4; v_gene: TRBV19; abundance: -; len: 16
CDR3aa: CASSYWGVTEAFF; j_gene: TRBJ1-1; v_gene: TRBV6-5; abundance: once; len: 13
CDR3aa: CAWTGTHDQPQHF; j_gene: TRBJ1-5; v_gene: TRBV30; abundance: few; len: 13
CDR3aa: CASTRMGAGETQYF; j_gene: TRBJ2-5; v_gene: TRBV7-2; abundance: -; len: 14
CDR3aa: CASSRDTQETQYF; j_gene: TRBJ2-5; v_gene: TRBV7-9; abundance: -; len: 13
CDR3aa: CASSYQAAPNYGYTF; j_gene: TRBJ1-2; v_gene: TRBV6-5; abundance: -; len: 15